The T cell receptor (beta chain) described here comes from a study of cytomegalovirus exposure and HLA in healthy donors. The germline V gene encodes CDR1 SGHTA and CDR2 FQGNSA. The V end was cut by 1 base, the J end by 0 bases, with 7 bases between. CDR3 length: 15 amino acids. This clone has a handful of counts. The primer mix had 60 Vbeta and 13 Jbeta primers. Data came from immunoSEQ multiplex PCR; TCRdb stores just in-frame clones and leaves some out. The sample includes over 100,000 clones, roughly 68% of them seen just once. The gene calls are TRBV7-2 and TRBJ2-1, with a tentative D call TRBD1 (6 bases). This clonotype originated in a woman aged 25-40 years in good health and CMV-seronegative. The specimen was PBMCs. The CDR3 region is CASSLEGGSYNEQFF. DNA of the CDR3: TGTGCCAGCAGCTTAGAAGGGGGCTCCTACAATGAGCAGTTCTTC.